This TCR beta chain stems from a study of immune evolution from preneoplasia to lung adenocarcinoma (dated by TCRdb to the early 2020s). General notes on the study: HLA loss of heterozygosity was seen in about 7%, 15% and 30% of AIS, MIA and ADC lesions, and in no AAH lesions. Immune contexture across lung adenocarcinoma precursors and invasive adenocarcinoma was profiled using immune gene expression, TCR sequencing and multiplex immunofluorescence. Resected precursor lesions (AAH, AIS, MIA) and invasive adenocarcinomas were each compared against paired morphologically normal lung tissue. The sample size was set by how many specimens were available, not by a prior power calculation. The immune data were combined with whole exome sequencing and methylation data from the same cohort of nodules. The overall cohort was made up of some 49 patients with pulmonary nodules who had surgical resection. The TCR sequencing data were obtained from 51 patients. It was reported in the study that about a hundred samples were used for TCR sequencing. Class I HLA alleles were inferred from exome data with POLYSOLVER, and allele-specific HLA loss was detected with LOHHLA. On the study overall, not on this receptor specifically: Because all patients came from Japan and China, whether the findings apply to Western populations was uncertain. Findings were based on association rather than direct causation; larger cohorts with long-term follow-up and longitudinal biopsies were deemed needed. KRAS-mutant nodules showed the highest T cell clonality compared with EGFR-mutant or double wild-type lesions. Clonality was highest in normal lung, while later-stage lesions appeared to show lower clonality but higher T cell density and diversity. Normal lung had the highest top T cell clone frequencies, which appeared to decline progressively from AAH through AIS, MIA and invasive adenocarcinoma.

TCR beta CDR3 regions were sequenced from DNA using the immunoSEQ hsTCRbeta Kit. As for the original processing: The ImmunoSEQ Analyzer was used to analyse the TCR sequencing data. T cell clonality was defined as 1 minus Pielou's evenness, as computed on productive rearrangements. To measure T cell diversity, the inverse Simpson index was applied to productive templates. T cell density was defined as TCR beta template counts normalized to usable DNA, with usable DNA estimated by amplifying and sequencing housekeeping genes. Two-sided Kruskal-Wallis tests were used to compare TCR metrics between histologic stages. Here the immuneACCESS table is served through TCRdb, limited to in-frame sequences with V and J called. Missing clones are a known gap in these copies; in checked studies unresolved V genes cover under half, and the rest lacks a known reason. D and trimming were read from the DNA, whereas the V and J calls and clone size are those reported in that table. The sample table records some 6,500 clones; 75% to 90% of these occur just once. Over 3.5% of the sample is held by the ten biggest clonotypes.

The patients had resection in Japan or China between the mid-2010s and the late 2010s. The histologic diagnosis of each case was independently confirmed on H&E slides by two lung cancer pathologists. For nucleic acid extraction, premalignant or tumor cells were enriched by macro-dissection following pathologic assessment. The AllPrep DNA/RNA FFPE Kit was used to isolate DNA from FFPE tissue. A remark on this clone: Its antigen remains unidentified. Per-base qualities were not stored, and no clone one base away is much larger.

At the junction V is shortened by 8 bases and J by 1 base, with 15 bases in between. Per the germline V gene, SGHTA is the CDR1 and FQGNSA is the CDR2. Counted from cysteine to phenylalanine, this CDR3 has 15 amino acids. CDR3 DNA is the only sequence kept; it has 45 bases, read in frame from the first base. This TCR came from a person aged 55 to 69 with lung adenocarcinoma. The chain is encoded by TRBV7-2 joined to TRBJ2-1; TRBD2 might be the D gene, on 6 matching bases. The sample taken for sequencing was FFPE invasive lung adenocarcinoma tissue. The label giving this sample's cell subset or site can be read as: frankly invasive lung adenocarcinoma (ADC). The DNA reads as follows: TGTGCCAGCCCATCCGGTGGAGGGTCCTACAATGAGCAGTTCTTC. Protein translation: CASPSGGGSYNEQFF.